This T cell receptor (beta chain) was identified in a study of blood T cell repertoires in COVID-19. As for the study in general: Samples taken during acute and convalescent COVID-19 were collected in the United States, Italy and Spain.

As originally analysed: Counts of nucleated cells, estimated from reference gene primer amplification, were obtained. The method was immunoSEQ multiplex PCR; TCRdb's version includes in-frame clones alone and lacks a portion of them. Clone size and V and J calls were adopted from that table, with D and trimming inferred from the DNA. The data contain 35,000 to 45,000 clones, around 84% of them singletons. The TCR comes from a woman in her 70s in a cohort sampled during active COVID-19. The specimen was peripheral blood.

As DNA, the CDR3 is TGCGCCAGCAGGCCAGGGATCAATCAGCCCCAGCATTTT. It translates to CASRPGINQPQHF. V and J are TRBV5-1 and TRBJ1-5, with a weak D call TRBD1 (5 bases). Trimming pared 5 bases from V and 3 bases from J, leaving 9 bases between. This CDR3 is built from 13 residues. Germline V gives CDR1 SGHRS, CDR2 YFSETQ.